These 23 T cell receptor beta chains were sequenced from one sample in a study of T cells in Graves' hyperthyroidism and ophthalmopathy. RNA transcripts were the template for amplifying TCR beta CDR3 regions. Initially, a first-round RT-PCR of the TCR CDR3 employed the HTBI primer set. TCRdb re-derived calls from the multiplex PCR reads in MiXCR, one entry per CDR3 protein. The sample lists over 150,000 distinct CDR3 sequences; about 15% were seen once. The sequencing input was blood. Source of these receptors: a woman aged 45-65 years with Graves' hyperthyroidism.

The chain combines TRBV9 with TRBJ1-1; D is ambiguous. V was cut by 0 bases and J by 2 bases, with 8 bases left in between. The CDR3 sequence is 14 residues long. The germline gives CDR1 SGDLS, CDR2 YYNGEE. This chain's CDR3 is CASSVAAGNTEAFF. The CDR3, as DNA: TGTGCCAGCAGCGTAGCGGCAGGAAACACTGAAGCTTTCTTT.

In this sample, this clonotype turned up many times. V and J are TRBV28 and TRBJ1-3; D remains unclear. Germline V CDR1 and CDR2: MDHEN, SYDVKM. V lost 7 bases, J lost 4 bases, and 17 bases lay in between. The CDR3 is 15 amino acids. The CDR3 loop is CASTAGRLEGNTIYF. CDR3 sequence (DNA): TGTGCCAGCACCGCGGGGAGGTTGGAAGGAAACACCATATATTTT. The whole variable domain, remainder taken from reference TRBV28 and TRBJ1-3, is DVKVTQSSRYLVKRTGEKVFLECVQDMDHENMFWYRQDPGLGLRLIYFSYDVKMKEKGDIPEGYSVSREKKERFSLILESASTNQTSMYLCASTAGRLEGNTIYFGEGSWLTVV.

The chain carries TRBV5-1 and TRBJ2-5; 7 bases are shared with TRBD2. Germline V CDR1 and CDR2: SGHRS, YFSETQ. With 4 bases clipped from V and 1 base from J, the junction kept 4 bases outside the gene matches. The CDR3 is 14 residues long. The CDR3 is CASSTSALQETQYF. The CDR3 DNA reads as TGCGCCAGCAGCACTAGCGCGCTCCAAGAGACCCAGTACTTC.

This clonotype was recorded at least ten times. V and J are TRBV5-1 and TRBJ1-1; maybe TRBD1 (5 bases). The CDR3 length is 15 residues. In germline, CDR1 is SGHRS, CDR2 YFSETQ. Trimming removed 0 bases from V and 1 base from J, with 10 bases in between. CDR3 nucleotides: TGCGCCAGCAGCTTGGTATGGGGACCGAACACTGAAGCTTTCTTT. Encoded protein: CASSLVWGPNTEAFF.

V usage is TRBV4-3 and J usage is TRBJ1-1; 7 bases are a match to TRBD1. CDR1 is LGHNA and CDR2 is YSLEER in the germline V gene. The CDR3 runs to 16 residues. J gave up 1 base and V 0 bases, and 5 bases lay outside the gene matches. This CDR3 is CASSQDRYRGNTEAFF. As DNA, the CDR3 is TGCGCCAGCAGCCAAGATAGGTACAGGGGGAACACTGAAGCTTTCTTT.

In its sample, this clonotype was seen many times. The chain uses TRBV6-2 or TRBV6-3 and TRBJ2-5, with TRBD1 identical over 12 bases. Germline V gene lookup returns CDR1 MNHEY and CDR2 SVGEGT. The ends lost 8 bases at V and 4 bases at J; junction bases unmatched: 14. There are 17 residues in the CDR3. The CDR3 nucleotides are TGTGCCAGCGAGTCCTCCGGGACAGGGGGCGATGGAGAGACCCAGTACTTC. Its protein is CASESSGTGGDGETQYF.

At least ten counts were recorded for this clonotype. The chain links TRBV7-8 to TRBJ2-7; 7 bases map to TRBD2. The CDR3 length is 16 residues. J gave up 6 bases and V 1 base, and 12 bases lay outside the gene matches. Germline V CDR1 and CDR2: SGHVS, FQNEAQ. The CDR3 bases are TGTGCCAGCAGCTTAGTGTCAGGGAGGGGTCTTTCCGAGCAGTACTTC. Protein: CASSLVSGRGLSEQYF. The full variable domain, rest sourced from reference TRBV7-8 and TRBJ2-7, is GAGVSQSPRYKVAKRGQDVALRCDPISGHVSLFWYQQALGQGPEFLTYFQNEAQLDKSGLPSDRFFAERPEGSVSTLKIQRTQQEDSAVYLCASSLVSGRGLSEQYFGPGTRLTVT.

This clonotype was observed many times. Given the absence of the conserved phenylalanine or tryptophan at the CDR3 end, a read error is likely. DNA of the CDR3: TGTGCCAGCAGTCTTTCAGGGACGGTGAACACTGAAGCTTTCCTT. Amino acid sequence: CASSLSGTVNTEAFL. J is TRBJ1-1 and V is TRBV7-9; tentatively, D is TRBD1 (5 bases). Trimming cost V 6 bases and J 0 bases, with 14 bases left between them. This CDR3 has 15 residues. Germline V gene lookup returns CDR1 SEHNR and CDR2 FQNEAQ (reference sequence).

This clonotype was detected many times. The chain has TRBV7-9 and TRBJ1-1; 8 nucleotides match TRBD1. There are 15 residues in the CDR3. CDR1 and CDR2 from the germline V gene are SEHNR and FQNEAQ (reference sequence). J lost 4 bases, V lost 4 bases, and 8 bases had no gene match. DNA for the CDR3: TGTGCCAGCAGCTCCAGGGGGCGGGGGGGCACTGAAGCTTTCTTT. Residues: CASSSRGRGGTEAFF.

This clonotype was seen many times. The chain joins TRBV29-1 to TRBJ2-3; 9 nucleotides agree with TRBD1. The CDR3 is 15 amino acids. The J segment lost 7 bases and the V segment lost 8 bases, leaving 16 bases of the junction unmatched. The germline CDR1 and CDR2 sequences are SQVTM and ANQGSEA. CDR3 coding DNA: TGCAGCACCAACCAGAGGGACAGGGAGGTTCATACGCAGTATTTT. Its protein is CSTNQRDREVHTQYF.

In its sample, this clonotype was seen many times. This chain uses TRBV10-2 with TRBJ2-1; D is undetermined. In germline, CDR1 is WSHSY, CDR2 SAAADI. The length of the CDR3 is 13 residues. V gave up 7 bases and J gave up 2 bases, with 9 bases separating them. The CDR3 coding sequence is TGCGCCAGCAACAACAGTACCTACAATGAGCAGTTCTTC. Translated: CASNNSTYNEQFF.

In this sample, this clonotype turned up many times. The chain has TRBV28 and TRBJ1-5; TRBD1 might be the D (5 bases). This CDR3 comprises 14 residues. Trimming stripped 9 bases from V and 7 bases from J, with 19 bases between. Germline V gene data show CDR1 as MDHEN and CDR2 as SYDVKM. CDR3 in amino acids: CASGDLRAGQPQHF. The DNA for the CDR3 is TGTGCCAGTGGCGACCTCAGGGCAGGGCAGCCCCAGCATTTT.

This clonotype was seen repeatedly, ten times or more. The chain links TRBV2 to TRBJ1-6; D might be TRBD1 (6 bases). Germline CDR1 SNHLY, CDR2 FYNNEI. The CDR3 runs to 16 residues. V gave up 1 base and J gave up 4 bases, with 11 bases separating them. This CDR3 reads CASSEDHTGYNSPLHF. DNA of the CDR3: TGTGCCAGCAGTGAAGATCATACAGGGTATAATTCACCCCTCCACTTT.

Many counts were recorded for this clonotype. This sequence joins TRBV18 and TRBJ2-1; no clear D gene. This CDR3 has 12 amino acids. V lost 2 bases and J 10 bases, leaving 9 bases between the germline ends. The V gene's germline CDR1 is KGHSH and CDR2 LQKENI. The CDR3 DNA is TGTGCCAGCTCACCAGGTCGGATGGAGCAGTTCTTC. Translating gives CASSPGRMEQFF.

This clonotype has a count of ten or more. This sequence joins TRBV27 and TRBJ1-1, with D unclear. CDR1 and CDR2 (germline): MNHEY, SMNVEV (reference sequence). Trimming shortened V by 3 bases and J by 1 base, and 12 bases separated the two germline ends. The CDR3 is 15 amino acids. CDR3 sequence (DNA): TGTGCCAGCAGTTTCTCCGGACGGGCGAACACTGAAGCTTTCTTT. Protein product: CASSFSGRANTEAFF.

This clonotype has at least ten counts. CDR3 in DNA: TGTGCCAGCACGAGGGACATGAACACTGAAGCTTTCTTT. This codes for CASTRDMNTEAFF. The chain employs TRBV2 and TRBJ1-1; a weak D match, TRBD1 (6 bases). The CDR3 loop spans 13 amino acids. The germline V gene has CDR1 SNHLY and CDR2 FYNNEI. V lost 7 bases and J 0 bases, leaving 9 bases between the germline ends.

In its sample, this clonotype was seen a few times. CDR3 nucleotides: TGTGCCAGCAGCAAAGGGACGAACACTGAAGCTTTCTTT. It encodes CASSKGTNTEAFF. The chain recombines TRBV14 with TRBJ1-1; maybe TRBD1 (5 bases). Germline V gene lookup returns CDR1 SGHDN and CDR2 FVKESK. The ends were cut back, 5 bases at V and 1 base at J, with 8 bases in the middle. The CDR3 length is 13 residues.

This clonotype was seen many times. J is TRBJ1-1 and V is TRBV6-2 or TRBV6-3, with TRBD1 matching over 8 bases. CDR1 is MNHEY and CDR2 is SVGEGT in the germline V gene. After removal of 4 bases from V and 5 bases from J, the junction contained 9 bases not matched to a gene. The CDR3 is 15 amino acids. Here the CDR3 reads CASSSPPRGLTEAFF. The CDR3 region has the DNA TGTGCCAGCAGTTCCCCGCCCAGGGGGCTTACTGAAGCTTTCTTT.

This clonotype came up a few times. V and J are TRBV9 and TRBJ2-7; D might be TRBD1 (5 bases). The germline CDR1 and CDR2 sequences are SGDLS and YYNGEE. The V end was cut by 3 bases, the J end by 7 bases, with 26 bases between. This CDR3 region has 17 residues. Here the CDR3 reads CASSEGPTRDLVVEQYF. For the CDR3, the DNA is TGTGCCAGCAGCGAAGGCCCGACCAGGGATCTGGTGGTAGAGCAGTACTTC.

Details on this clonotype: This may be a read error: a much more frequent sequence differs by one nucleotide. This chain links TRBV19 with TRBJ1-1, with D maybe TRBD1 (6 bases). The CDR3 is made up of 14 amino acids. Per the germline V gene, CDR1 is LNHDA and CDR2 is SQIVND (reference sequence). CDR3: CASSIGGGETETFF. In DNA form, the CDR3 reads TGTGCCAGTAGTATAGGAGGGGGTGAAACTGAAACTTTCTTT.

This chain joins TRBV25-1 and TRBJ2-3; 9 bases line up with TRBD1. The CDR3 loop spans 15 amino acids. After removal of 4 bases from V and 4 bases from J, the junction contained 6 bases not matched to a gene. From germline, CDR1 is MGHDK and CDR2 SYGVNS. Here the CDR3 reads CASSGWDRAADTQYF. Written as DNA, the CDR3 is TGTGCCAGCAGTGGTTGGGACAGGGCCGCAGATACGCAGTATTTT.

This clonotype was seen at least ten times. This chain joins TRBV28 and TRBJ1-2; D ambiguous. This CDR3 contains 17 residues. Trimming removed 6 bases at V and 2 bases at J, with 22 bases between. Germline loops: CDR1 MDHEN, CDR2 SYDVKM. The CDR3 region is CASSLGIGLPGNYGYTF. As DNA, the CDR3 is TGTGCCAGCAGCCTAGGGATCGGATTACCGGGAAACTATGGCTACACCTTC.

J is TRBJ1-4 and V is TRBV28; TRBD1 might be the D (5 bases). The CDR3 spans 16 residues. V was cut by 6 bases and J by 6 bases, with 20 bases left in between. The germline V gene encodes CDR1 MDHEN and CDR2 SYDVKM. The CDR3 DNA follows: TGTGCCAGCAGCCCCCTTTGGACATCGAAGTATGAAAAACTGTTTTTT. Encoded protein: CASSPLWTSKYEKLFF.